Listed below are T cell receptor beta chains from one sample, sequenced in a study of T-cell reconstitution after alpha-beta-depleted transplantation in children. TCRdb redid the calling of the PCR reads with MiXCR, one entry per CDR3 protein. Among about half a million distinct CDR3 sequences listed, approximately 13% were seen once. The sequencing here drew on PBMCs from the stem cell graft donor, taken from the stem cell graft. Source of these receptors: a human donor who donated a stem cell graft to a child with combined immunodeficiency. The conserved cysteine and the conserved F or W are not part of the CDR3 here. A D gene is named only where the DNA matches it firmly.

j_call v_call d_call cdr3_length cdr3_aa
TRBJ1-5 TRBV20-1 . 11 SARTNSNQPQH
TRBJ2-7 TRBV12-3/TRBV12-4 . 13 ASSFSPTPIYEQY
TRBJ2-7 TRBV7-8 . 12 ASSLVVGNYEQY
TRBJ2-3 TRBV12-3/TRBV12-4 . 10 ASSQYSGWVH
TRBJ2-1 TRBV24-1 TRBD2 14 ATSDTSGGQYNEQF
TRBJ2-1 TRBV21-1 . 13 ASSPTSGISYEQF
TRBJ2-7 TRBV5-6 . 14 ASSPTIARGPYEQY
TRBJ2-7 TRBV29-1 . 10 SVGRDSYEQY
TRBJ2-7 TRBV29-1 . 11 SVEDNRDHEQY
TRBJ1-2 TRBV5-1 . 13 ASSLERPPGNRYT
TRBJ2-7 TRBV7-2 . 13 ASSFSRSTSYEQY
TRBJ2-6 TRBV5-1 TRBD1 15 ASSLVGTGAGANVLT
TRBJ2-5 TRBV11-3 . 11 ASIGQFQETQY
TRBJ2-1 TRBV12-3/TRBV12-4 . 9 ASSFRREQF
TRBJ1-1 TRBV29-1 . 11 SAGGIRGTEAF
TRBJ2-4 TRBV12-5 TRBD1 12 ASGLETGGNIQY
TRBJ2-7 TRBV12-3/TRBV12-4 TRBD2 12 ASSGAGEFYEQY
TRBJ2-2 TRBV6-2/TRBV6-3 . 11 AHRGALAGELF
TRBJ2-7 TRBV18 . 11 ASSPLSTYEQY
TRBJ1-5 TRBV12-3/TRBV12-4 TRBD1 12 ASSSQGAYQPQH
TRBJ2-2 TRBV6-2/TRBV6-3 . 14 ASRRRGFANTGELF
TRBJ1-5 TRBV5-6 . 13 ASSQGPTSNQPQH
TRBJ2-2 TRBV27 . 14 ASSLSGGASRRELF
TRBJ2-5 TRBV5-1 TRBD2 13 ASSLAPTSGQTQY
TRBJ2-3 TRBV11-2 TRBD1 13 ASSDRDSLTDTQY
TRBJ2-1 TRBV7-3 . 14 ASSLDPDLSYNEQF